The present T cell receptor beta chain was sequenced within a study of T cells expressing NK-cell markers. The wider study: It was sorted CD3+CD56-NKG2C+, CD3+CD56+NKG2C- and CD3+CD56+NKG2C+ T cells that provided the TCR beta repertoires. Overall study results and limits: NKG2C+ dominant clonotypes from over five donors made up roughly 1.0-8% of CD8+ T cells.

Regarding this clonotype: Antigen unknown.

TCRdb reprocessed the 5' RACE reads, with one entry per CDR3 protein and no DNA. The sample totals about 150,000 distinct CDR3 sequences; its top ten clones hold around 35%. This CDR3 spans 18 amino acids. The germline V gene has CDR1 LGHDT and CDR2 YNNKEL (reference sequence). The clonotype comes from a woman in her forties or fifties in good health. The rearrangement links TRBV3-1 to TRBJ2-1; the D call from TCRdb, TRBD2, cannot be confirmed without DNA. The sample taken for sequencing was blood T cells: a sorted CD56 or NKG2C T cell subset, CD4+ or CD8+ T cells, or bulk PBMC T cells (not recorded which). This CDR3 reads CASSQDRISGLSYNEQFF.